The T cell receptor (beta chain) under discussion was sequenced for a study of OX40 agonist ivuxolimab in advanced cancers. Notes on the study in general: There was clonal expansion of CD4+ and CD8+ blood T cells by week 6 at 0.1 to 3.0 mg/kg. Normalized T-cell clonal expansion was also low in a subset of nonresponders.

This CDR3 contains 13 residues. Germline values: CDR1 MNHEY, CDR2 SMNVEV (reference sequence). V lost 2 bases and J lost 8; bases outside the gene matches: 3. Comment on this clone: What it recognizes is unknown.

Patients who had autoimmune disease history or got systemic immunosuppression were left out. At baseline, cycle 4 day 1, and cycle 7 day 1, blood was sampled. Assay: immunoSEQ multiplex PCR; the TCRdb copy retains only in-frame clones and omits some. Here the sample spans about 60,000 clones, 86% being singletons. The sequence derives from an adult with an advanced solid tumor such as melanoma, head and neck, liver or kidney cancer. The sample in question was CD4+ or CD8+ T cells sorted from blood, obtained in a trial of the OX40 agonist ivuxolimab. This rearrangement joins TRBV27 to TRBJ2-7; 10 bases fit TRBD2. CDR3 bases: TGTGCCAGCAGTTTACTAGCGGGAGCTCAGCAGTACTTC. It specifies CASSLLAGAQQYF.